The TCR beta chain under discussion was sequenced for a study of blood T cell repertoires in COVID-19. Across the whole study: Specimens from acute and convalescent COVID-19 originated in the United States, Italy and Spain. From T cells, B-cell-depleted T cells, or PBMCs came the material, which was cDNA or gDNA.

The V end was cut by 7 bases, the J end by 7 bases, with 13 bases between. Germline V gives CDR1 LNHDA, CDR2 SQIVND (reference sequence). The CDR3 contains 12 residues. Under the authors' procedure: The assay estimated nucleated cells by amplifying reference gene primers. The data were produced by immunoSEQ multiplex PCR, yet TCRdb's version contains in-frame clones alone and is incomplete. The DNA gave D and trimming, while V, J and clone size come from that table. Among around 150,000 clones, 65% to 85% were seen once, and the ten largest hold approximately 11%. V gene TRBV19 combines with J gene TRBJ1-1; D not resolved. The source of this sequence is a man between 60 and 75 years old with active or convalescent COVID-19. The sample taken for sequencing was peripheral blood. In DNA form, the CDR3 reads TGTGCCAGTAACCGGGGAACAAGTGAAGCTTTCTTT. Protein sequence: CASNRGTSEAFF.